Below, 5 T cell receptor beta chains from the same sample are listed, as sequenced in a study of blood T cells in healthy people across ages. A sample-barcoded 5' primer and a J-beta primer mix were used in a second PCR of about 7 to 11 cycles. TCRdb independently ran MiXCR on the 5' RACE reads; one entry per CDR3 protein. This table holds 1.2 million to 1.5 million distinct CDR3 sequences, approximately 59% found once. The sequenced sample was blood. These receptors were taken from a man between 18 and 35 years old in good health.

CDR3 nucleotides: TGTGCCAGCACGGGACAACCCGCCTACGAGCAGTACTTC. Translation gives CASTGQPAYEQYF. The rearrangement uses TRBV3-1 and TRBJ2-7; TRBD1 might be the D (6 bases). The germline V gene has CDR1 LGHDT and CDR2 YNNKEL (reference sequence). This CDR3 comprises 13 residues. V was clipped by 7 bases and J by 2 bases, with 12 bases between them.

The chain combines TRBV5-1 with TRBJ1-2; D is ambiguous. Trimming pared 3 bases from V and 1 base from J, leaving 7 bases between. Germline V CDR1 and CDR2: SGHRS, YFSETQ. This CDR3 has 13 residues. This chain's CDR3 is CASSWRDNYGYTF. CDR3 in DNA: TGCGCCAGCAGCTGGCGGGATAACTATGGCTACACCTTC.

This chain joins TRBV4-2 and TRBJ2-7; D is perhaps TRBD1 or TRBD2 (5 bases each). V was clipped by 5 bases and J by 3 bases, with 14 bases between them. The germline V gene has CDR1 LGHNA and CDR2 YNFKEQ. The CDR3 loop spans 14 amino acids. CDR3 nucleotides: TGTGCCAGCAGCAACACCCGGGGCAACTACGAGCAGTACTTC. This sequence encodes CASSNTRGNYEQYF.

This clonotype was seen more than once but under ten times. The rearrangement links TRBV29-1 to TRBJ2-7; the D gene is possibly TRBD2 (6 bases). Germline V gene lookup returns CDR1 SQVTM and CDR2 ANQGSEA. The CDR3 extends over 14 amino acids. Trimming cost V 7 bases and J 1 base, with 17 bases left between them. CDR3 in DNA: TGCAGCGGGACGGACCCGGGGACTTCCTACGAGCAGTACTTC. Residues: CSGTDPGTSYEQYF.

The gene calls are TRBV5-6 and TRBJ1-2; 7 bases map to TRBD1. The CDR3 is 16 residues long. Germline lookup yields CDR1 SGHDT and CDR2 YYEEEE. J gave up 1 base and V 3 bases, and 9 bases lay outside the gene matches. The chain's CDR3 is CASSSGQLIFNYGYTF. The CDR3 region has the DNA TGTGCCAGCAGCTCGGGACAGCTCATTTTTAACTATGGCTACACCTTC.